This T cell receptor beta chain was retrieved from a study of blood T cell repertoires in COVID-19. The method was immunoSEQ multiplex PCR; TCRdb's version includes in-frame clones alone and lacks a portion of them. The sample contains 200,000 or so clones, about 87% of which appear only once. Cohort allocation depended upon clinical history that participants reported. This CDR3 comprises 17 residues. V trimming: 6 bases; J trimming: 6 bases; junction bases outside the gene matches: 11. Germline assignment: CDR1 LGHNT and CDR2 FRNRAP. The chain is built from TRBV12-5 and TRBJ2-7; 16 bases agree with TRBD2. This TCR derives from a woman between 35 and 50 years old with acute COVID-19. The sample was PBMCs or T cells enriched from blood (not recorded which). CDR3 sequence (DNA): TGTGCTAGTGGCATGGGACTAGCGGGAGGGGGTCTAAGCGAGCAGTACGTC. Its protein product is CASGMGLAGGGLSEQYV.